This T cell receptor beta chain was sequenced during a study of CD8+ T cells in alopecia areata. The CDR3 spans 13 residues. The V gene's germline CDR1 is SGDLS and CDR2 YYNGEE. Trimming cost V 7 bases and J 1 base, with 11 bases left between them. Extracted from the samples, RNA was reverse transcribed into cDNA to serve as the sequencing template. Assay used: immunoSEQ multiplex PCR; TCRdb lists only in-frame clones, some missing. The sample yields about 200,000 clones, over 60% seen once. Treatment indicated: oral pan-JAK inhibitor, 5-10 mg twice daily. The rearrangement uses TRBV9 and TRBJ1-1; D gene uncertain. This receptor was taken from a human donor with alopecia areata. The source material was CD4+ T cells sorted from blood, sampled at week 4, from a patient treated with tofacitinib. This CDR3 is CASSKAGNTEAFF. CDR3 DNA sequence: TGTGCCAGCTCAAAGGCGGGGAACACTGAAGCTTTCTTT. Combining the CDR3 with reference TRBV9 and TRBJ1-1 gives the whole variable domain DSGVTQTPKHLITATGQRVTLRCSPRSGDLSVYWYQQSLDQGLQFLIQYYNGEERAKGNILERFSAQQFPDLHSELNLSSLELGDSALYFCASSKAGNTEAFFGQGTRLTVV.